This T cell receptor beta chain is drawn from a study of T cell repertoires in cytomegalovirus infection. Study-wide background: Carrying CMV and the relevant HLA type showed in public TCR beta signatures.

TCRdb independently ran MiXCR on the reads; one entry per CDR3 protein. The data hold roughly 720,000 distinct CDR3 sequences, with 35% to 45% observed a single time. The source material was PBMCs. The receptor was derived from a human donor in good health (CMV status not recorded). Some clones in this sample may be carry-over from other donors' samples.

In DNA form, the CDR3 reads TGTGCCACACTTAGGGGGACTACCTACTCCTACGAGCAGTACTTC. Translated: CATLRGTTYSYEQYF. The gene calls are TRBV10-3 and TRBJ2-7, with a weak D call TRBD2 (7 bases). V lost 10 bases and J lost 0, with 19 bases in between. CDR1 and CDR2 (germline): ENHRY, SYGVKD. CDR3 length: 15 residues.